This is a list of T cell receptor beta chains from one sample in a study of shared clonotypes between healthy human individuals. Method: immunoSEQ multiplex PCR; TCRdb's copy keeps in-frame clones and lacks some. The sample lists some 1,600,000 clones; around 98% were seen once. Sample: naive CD4+ T cells sorted from blood. Every receptor here comes from a man between 25 and 39 years old in good health. The CDR3 runs from the conserved cysteine through the conserved F or W. Fields, in order: V gene, J gene, CDR3 protein.

v_gene: TRBV11-2; j_gene: TRBJ2-7; CDR3aa: CASSLDHEQYF
v_gene: TRBV5-1; j_gene: TRBJ1-1; CDR3aa: CASSLGQGDVTEAFF
v_gene: TRBV7-2; j_gene: TRBJ2-5; CDR3aa: CASSRDKSQETQYF
v_gene: TRBV9; j_gene: TRBJ1-5; CDR3aa: CASSPALGNQPQHF
v_gene: TRBV28; j_gene: TRBJ1-4; CDR3aa: CASSRTGGRVGEKLFF
v_gene: TRBV19; j_gene: TRBJ2-1; CDR3aa: CATSPGRRGGEQFF
v_gene: TRBV11-2; j_gene: TRBJ1-4; CDR3aa: CASSDIQGGKLFF
v_gene: TRBV11-3; j_gene: TRBJ2-5; CDR3aa: CASSLDGEGAQETQYF
v_gene: TRBV5-8; j_gene: TRBJ2-7; CDR3aa: CASSPRSRSEQYF
v_gene: TRBV27; j_gene: TRBJ1-5; CDR3aa: CASSRIPPTQPQHF
v_gene: TRBV5-1; j_gene: TRBJ2-2; CDR3aa: CASSFGQVGTGELFF
v_gene: TRBV7-2; j_gene: TRBJ2-1; CDR3aa: CASSPGGSRSSNEQFF
v_gene: TRBV7-2; j_gene: TRBJ2-7; CDR3aa: CASRQGAYYEQYF
v_gene: TRBV4-3; j_gene: TRBJ1-2; CDR3aa: CASSQEGRNYGYTF
v_gene: TRBV27; j_gene: TRBJ1-1; CDR3aa: CASSLRQGEAFF
v_gene: TRBV7-6; j_gene: TRBJ2-3; CDR3aa: CASSLADGSTDTQYF
v_gene: TRBV19; j_gene: TRBJ1-2; CDR3aa: CASSTLGQGNYGYTF
v_gene: TRBV5-1; j_gene: TRBJ1-5; CDR3aa: CASSPDREHQPQHF
v_gene: TRBV19; j_gene: TRBJ2-3; CDR3aa: CASSVSEQGVGTDTQYF
v_gene: TRBV5-1; j_gene: TRBJ2-7; CDR3aa: CASSLALGLAGGGGTYEQYF
v_gene: TRBV5-6; j_gene: TRBJ2-7; CDR3aa: CASSLGPGGDEQYF
v_gene: TRBV15; j_gene: TRBJ1-1; CDR3aa: CATSSAQSNTEAFF
v_gene: TRBV7-6; j_gene: TRBJ2-2; CDR3aa: CASSFEGGIFGELFF
v_gene: TRBV5-1; j_gene: TRBJ2-2; CDR3aa: CASSGIGTGVAGELFF
v_gene: TRBV29-1; j_gene: TRBJ1-4; CDR3aa: CSVLDRINEKLFF
v_gene: TRBV5-1; j_gene: TRBJ2-7; CDR3aa: CASSVLDGSYEQYF
v_gene: TRBV9; j_gene: TRBJ2-1; CDR3aa: CASSVVAFGGDEQFF
v_gene: TRBV11-3; j_gene: TRBJ1-2; CDR3aa: CASSLIGGYGYTF
v_gene: TRBV2; j_gene: TRBJ1-2; CDR3aa: CASSEAGGYTF
v_gene: TRBV7-9; j_gene: TRBJ2-2; CDR3aa: CASSSRSGRAIGGELFF
v_gene: TRBV5-1; j_gene: TRBJ2-1; CDR3aa: CASSLQAPGNEQFF
v_gene: TRBV4-3; j_gene: TRBJ2-3; CDR3aa: CASSQDIVLPRGTDTQYF
v_gene: TRBV19; j_gene: TRBJ1-5; CDR3aa: CASSIEMRGGYSQPQHF